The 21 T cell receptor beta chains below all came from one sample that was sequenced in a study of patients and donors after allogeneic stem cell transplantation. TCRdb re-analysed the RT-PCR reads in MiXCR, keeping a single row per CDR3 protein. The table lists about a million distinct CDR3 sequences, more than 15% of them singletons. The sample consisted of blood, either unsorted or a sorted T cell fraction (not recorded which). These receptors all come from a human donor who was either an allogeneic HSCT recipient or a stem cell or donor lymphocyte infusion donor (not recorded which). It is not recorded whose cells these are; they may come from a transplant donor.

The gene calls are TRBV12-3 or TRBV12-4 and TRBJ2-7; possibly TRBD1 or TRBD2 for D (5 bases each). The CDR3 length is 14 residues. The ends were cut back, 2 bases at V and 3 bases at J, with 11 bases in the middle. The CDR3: CASSLRGRIYEQYF. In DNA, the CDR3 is TGTGCCAGCAGTTTAAGGGGACGGATCTACGAGCAGTACTTC.

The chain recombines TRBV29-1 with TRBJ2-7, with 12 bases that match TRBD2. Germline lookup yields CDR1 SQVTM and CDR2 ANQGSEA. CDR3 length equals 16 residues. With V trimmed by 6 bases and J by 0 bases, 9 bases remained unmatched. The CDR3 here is CSVARTSGTSSYEQYF. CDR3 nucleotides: TGCAGCGTGGCAAGGACTAGCGGGACGAGCTCCTACGAGCAGTACTTC.

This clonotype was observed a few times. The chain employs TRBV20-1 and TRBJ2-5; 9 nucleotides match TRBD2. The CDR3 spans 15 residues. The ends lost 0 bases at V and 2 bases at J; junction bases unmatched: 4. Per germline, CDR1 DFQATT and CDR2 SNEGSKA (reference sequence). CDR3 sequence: CSARDPSGGQETQYF. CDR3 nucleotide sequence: TGCAGTGCTAGAGATCCCAGCGGGGGGCAAGAGACCCAGTACTTC.

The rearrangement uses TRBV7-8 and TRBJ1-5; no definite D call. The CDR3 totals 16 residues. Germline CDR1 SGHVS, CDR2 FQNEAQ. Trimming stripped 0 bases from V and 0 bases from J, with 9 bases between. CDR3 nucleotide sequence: TGTGCCAGCAGCTTAGCTCGGGGTAATAGCAATCAGCCCCAGCATTTT. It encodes CASSLARGNSNQPQHF.

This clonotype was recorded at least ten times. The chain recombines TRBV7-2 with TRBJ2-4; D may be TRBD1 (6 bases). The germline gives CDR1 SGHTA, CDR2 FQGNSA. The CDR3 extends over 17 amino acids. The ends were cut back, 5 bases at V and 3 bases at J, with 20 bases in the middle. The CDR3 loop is CASSLRTATNGKNIQYF. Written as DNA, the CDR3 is TGTGCCAGCAGCCTTAGGACAGCTACGAATGGCAAAAACATTCAGTACTTC.

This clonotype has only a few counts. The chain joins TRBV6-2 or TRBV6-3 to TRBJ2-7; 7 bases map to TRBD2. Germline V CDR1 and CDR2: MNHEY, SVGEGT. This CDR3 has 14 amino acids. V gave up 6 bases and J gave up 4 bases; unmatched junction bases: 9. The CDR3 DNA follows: TGTGCCAGCAGGCCGCCGGGACTACCATACGAGCAGTACTTC. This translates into CASRPPGLPYEQYF.

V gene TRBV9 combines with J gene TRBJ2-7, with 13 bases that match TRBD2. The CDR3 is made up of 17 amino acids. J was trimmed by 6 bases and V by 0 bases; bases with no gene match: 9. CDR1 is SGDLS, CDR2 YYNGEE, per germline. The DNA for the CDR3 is TGTGCCAGCAGCGTAGACCCACTAGCGGGGGGGTTGGGCGAGCAGTACTTC. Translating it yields CASSVDPLAGGLGEQYF.

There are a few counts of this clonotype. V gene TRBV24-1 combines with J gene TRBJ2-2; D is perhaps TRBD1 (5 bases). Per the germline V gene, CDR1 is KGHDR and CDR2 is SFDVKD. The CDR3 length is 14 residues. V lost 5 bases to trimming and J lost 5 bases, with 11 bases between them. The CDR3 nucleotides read TGTGCCACCAGTGGGACAATAAGGACCGGGGAGCTGTTTTTT. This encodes CATSGTIRTGELFF.

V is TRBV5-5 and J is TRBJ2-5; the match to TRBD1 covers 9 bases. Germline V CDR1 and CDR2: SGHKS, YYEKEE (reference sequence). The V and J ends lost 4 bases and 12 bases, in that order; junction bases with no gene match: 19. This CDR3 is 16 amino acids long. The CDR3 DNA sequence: TGTGCCAGCAGCCTTCCCGGGACAGGGTTCTGGGGTTTGGAGTACTTC. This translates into CASSLPGTGFWGLEYF.

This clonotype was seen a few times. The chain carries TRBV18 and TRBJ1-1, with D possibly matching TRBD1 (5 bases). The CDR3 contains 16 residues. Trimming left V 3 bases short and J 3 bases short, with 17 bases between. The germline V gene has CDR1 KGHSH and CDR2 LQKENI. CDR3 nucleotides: TGTGCCAGCTCACCGAGGGCAGGGAGAGAGGACACTGAAGCTTTCTTT. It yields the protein CASSPRAGREDTEAFF.

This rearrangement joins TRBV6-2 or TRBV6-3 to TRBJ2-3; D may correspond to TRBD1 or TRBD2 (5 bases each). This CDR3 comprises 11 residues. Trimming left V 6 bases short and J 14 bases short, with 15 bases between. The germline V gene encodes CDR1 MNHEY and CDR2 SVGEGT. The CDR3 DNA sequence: TGTGCCAGCAGGAACGGGGCTGCGCGGTATTTT. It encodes CASRNGAARYF.

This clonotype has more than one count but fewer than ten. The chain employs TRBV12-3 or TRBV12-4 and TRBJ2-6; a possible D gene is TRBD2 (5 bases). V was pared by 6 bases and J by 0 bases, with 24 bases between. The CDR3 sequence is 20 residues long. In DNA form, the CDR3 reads TGTGCCAGCAGCCGCCGACGGACTCAACTTGAGCCCTCTGGGGCCAACGTCCTGACTTTC. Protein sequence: CASSRRRTQLEPSGANVLTF.

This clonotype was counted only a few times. CDR3 region: CASSRDILNTGELFF. The DNA of the CDR3 is TGCGCCAGCAGCCGGGACATCCTGAACACCGGGGAGCTGTTTTTT. The chain carries TRBV4-3 and TRBJ2-2, with TRBD1 as a possible D gene (6 bases). The CDR3 is made up of 15 amino acids. Trimming shortened V by 4 bases and J by 1 base, and 10 bases separated the two germline ends. Germline-derived CDR1 and CDR2 are LGHNA and YSLEER.

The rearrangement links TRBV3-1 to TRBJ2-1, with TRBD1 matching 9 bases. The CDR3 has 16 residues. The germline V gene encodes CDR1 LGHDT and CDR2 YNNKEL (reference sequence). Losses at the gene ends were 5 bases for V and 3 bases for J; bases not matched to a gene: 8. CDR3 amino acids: CASSNRQGVYYNEQFF. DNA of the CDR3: TGTGCCAGCAGCAACAGACAGGGGGTTTACTACAATGAGCAGTTCTTC.

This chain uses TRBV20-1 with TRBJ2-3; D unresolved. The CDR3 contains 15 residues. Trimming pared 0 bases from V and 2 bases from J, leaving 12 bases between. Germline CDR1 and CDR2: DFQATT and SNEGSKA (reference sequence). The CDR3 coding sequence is TGCAGTGCTAGAGATTCCGCCAGACCCACAGATACGCAGTATTTT. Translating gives CSARDSARPTDTQYF.

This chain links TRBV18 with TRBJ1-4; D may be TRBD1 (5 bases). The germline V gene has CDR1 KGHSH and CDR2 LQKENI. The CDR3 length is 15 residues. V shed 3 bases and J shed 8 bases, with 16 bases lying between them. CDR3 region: CASSPPGGAYEKLFF. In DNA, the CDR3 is TGTGCCAGCTCACCTCCGGGGGGAGCTTACGAAAAACTGTTTTTT.

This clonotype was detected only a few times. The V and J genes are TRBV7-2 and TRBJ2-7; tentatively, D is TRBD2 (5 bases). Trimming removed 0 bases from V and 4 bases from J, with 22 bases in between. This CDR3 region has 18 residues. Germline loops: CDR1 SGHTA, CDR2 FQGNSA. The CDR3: CASSLADSSTTKLYEQYF. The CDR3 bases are TGTGCCAGCAGCTTAGCGGACTCATCAACTACTAAATTGTACGAGCAGTACTTC.

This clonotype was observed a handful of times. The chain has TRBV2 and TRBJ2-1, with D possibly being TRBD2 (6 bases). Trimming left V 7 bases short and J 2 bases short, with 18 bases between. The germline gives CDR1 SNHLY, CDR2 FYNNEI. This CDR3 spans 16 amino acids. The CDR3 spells CASKNEGRDPYNEQFF. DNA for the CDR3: TGTGCCAGCAAAAACGAAGGGCGGGACCCCTACAATGAGCAGTTCTTC.

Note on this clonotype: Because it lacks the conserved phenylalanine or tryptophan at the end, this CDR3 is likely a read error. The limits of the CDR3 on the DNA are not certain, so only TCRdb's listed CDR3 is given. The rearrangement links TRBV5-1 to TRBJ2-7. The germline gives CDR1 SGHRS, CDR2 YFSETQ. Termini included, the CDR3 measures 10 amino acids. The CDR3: CASSLMLLLA.

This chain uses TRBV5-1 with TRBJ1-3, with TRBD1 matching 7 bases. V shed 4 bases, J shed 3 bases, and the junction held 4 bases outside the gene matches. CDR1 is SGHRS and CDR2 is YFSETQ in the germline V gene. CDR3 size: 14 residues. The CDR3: CASSGGQNGNTIYF. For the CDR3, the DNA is TGCGCCAGCAGCGGGGGACAGAATGGAAACACCATATATTTT.

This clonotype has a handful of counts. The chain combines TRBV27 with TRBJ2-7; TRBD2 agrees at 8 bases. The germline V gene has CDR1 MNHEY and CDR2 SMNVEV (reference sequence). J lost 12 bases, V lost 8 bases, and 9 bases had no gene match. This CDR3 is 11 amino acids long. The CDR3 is CASDGGAGWYF. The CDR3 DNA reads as TGTGCCAGCGACGGGGGGGCAGGGTGGTACTTC.